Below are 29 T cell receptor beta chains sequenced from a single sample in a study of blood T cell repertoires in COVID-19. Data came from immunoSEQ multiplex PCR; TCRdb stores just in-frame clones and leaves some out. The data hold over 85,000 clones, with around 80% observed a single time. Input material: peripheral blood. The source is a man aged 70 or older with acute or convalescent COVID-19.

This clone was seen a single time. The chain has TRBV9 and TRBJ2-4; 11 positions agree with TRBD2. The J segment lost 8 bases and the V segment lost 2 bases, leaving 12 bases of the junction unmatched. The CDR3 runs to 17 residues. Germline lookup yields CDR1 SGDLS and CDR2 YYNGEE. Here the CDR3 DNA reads TGTGCCAGCAGCGTCACTAGCGGGGGAATCTTTAGGGACATTCAGTACTTC. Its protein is CASSVTSGGIFRDIQYF. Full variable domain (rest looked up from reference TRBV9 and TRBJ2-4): DSGVTQTPKHLITATGQRVTLRCSPRSGDLSVYWYQQSLDQGLQFLIQYYNGEERAKGNILERFSAQQFPDLHSELNLSSLELGDSALYFCASSVTSGGIFRDIQYFGAGTRLSVL.

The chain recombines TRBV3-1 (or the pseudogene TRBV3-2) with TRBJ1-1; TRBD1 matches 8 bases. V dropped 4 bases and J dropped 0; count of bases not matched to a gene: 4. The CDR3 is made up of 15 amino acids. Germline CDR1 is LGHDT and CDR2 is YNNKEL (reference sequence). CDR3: CASSRWTGMNTEAFF. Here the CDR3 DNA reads TGTGCCAGCAGCCGCTGGACAGGGATGAACACTGAAGCTTTCTTT.

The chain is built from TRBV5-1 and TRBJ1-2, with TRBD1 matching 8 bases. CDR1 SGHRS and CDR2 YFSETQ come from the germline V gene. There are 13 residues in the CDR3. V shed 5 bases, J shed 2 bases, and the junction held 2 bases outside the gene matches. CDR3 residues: CASRRTGNYGYTF. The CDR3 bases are TGCGCCAGCAGACGGACAGGGAACTATGGCTACACCTTC.

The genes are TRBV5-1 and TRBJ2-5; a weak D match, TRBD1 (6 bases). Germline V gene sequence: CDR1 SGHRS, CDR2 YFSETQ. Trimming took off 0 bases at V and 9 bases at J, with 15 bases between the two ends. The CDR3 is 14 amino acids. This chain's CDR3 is CASSLVEQGGPQYF. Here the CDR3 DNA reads TGCGCCAGCAGCTTGGTAGAACAGGGTGGACCCCAGTACTTC.

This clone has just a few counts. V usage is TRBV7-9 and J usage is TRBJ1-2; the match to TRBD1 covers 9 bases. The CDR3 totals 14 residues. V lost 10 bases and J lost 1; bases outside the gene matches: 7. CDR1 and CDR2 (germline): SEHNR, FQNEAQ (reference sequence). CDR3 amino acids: CATRDRGNNYGYTF. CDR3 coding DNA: TGTGCCACCAGAGACAGGGGGAATAACTATGGCTACACCTTC.

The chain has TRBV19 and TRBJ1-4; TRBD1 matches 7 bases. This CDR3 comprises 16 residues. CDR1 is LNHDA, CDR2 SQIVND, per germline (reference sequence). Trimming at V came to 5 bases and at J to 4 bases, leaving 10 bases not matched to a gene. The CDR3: CASSPRGHRSNEKLFF. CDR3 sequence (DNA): TGTGCCAGTAGTCCTAGGGGGCATCGGAGTAATGAAAAACTGTTTTTT.

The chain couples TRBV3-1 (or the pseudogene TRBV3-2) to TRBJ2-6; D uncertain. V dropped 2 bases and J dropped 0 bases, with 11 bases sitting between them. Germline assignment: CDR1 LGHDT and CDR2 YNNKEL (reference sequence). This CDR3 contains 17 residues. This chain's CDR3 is CASSQTGSSSGANVLTF. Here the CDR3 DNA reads TGTGCCAGCAGCCAAACCGGGTCCTCCTCTGGGGCCAACGTCCTGACTTTC.

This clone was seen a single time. In nucleotides, the CDR3 is TGTGCCTGGAGTCGGGGGTACCAAGAGACCCAGTACTTC. It is translated as CAWSRGYQETQYF. The chain joins TRBV30 to TRBJ2-5; maybe TRBD2 (6 bases). V was pared by 2 bases and J by 0 bases, with 7 bases between. Per the germline V gene, CDR1 is GTSNPN and CDR2 is SVGIG (reference sequence). This CDR3 is built from 13 residues. The variable domain in full, completed from reference TRBV30 and TRBJ2-5, reads SQTIHQWPATLVQPVGSPLSLECTVEGTSNPNLYWYRQAAGRGLQLLFYSVGIGQISSEVPQNLSASRPQDRQFILSSKKLLLSDSGFYLCAWSRGYQETQYFGPGTRLLVL.

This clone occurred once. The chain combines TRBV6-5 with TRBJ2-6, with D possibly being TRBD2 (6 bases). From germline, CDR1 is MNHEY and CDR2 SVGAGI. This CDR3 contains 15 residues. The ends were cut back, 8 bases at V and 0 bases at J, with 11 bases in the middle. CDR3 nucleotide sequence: TGTGCCAGCCGGCGGGAATCCTCTGGGGCCAACGTCCTGACTTTC. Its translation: CASRRESSGANVLTF.

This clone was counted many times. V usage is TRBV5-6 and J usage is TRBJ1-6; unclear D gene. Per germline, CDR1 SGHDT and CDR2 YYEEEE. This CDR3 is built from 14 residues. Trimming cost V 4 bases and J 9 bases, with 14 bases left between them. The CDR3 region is CASSRPTETSPLHF. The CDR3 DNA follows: TGTGCCAGCAGCCGGCCTACAGAGACTTCACCCCTCCACTTT.

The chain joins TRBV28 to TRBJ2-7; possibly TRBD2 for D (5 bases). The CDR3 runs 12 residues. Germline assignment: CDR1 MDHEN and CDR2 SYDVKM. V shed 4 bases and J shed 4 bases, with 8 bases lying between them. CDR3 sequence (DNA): TGTGCCAGCAGTTCCCCGGGGTACGAGCAGTACTTC. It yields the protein CASSSPGYEQYF.

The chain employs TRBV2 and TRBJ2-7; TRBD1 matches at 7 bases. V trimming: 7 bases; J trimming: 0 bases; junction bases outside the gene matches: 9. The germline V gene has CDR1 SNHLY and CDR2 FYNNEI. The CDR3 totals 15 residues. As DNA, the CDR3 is TGTGCCAGCACCGTACAGGGGCCGAGCTCCTACGAGCAGTACTTC. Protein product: CASTVQGPSSYEQYF.

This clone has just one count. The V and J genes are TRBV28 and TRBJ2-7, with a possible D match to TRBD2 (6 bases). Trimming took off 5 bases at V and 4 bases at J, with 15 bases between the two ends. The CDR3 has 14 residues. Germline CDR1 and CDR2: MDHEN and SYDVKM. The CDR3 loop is CASSPGGARYEQYF. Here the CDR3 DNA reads TGTGCCAGCAGTCCCGGCGGGGCTAGATACGAGCAGTACTTC.

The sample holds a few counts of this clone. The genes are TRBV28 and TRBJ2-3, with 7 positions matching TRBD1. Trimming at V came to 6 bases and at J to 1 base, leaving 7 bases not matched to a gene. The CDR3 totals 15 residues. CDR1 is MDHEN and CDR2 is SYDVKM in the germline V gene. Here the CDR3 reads CASRRRDRGTDTQYF. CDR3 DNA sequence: TGTGCCAGCAGGAGACGGGACAGAGGCACAGATACGCAGTATTTT.

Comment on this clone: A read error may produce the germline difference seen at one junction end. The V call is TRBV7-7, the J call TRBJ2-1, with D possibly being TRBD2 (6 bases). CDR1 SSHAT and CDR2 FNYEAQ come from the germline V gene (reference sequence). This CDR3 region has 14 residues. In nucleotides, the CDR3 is TGTGCTAGCAGTTCCGACACGGCCGGGGGTGAGCAGTTCTTC. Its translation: CASSSDTAGGEQFF.

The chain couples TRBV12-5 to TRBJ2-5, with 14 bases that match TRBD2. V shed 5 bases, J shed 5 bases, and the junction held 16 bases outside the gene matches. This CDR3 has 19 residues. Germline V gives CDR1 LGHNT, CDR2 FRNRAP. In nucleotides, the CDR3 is TGTGCTAGTGGTGCTCGGGGGGGATCGGGACTAGCGGGAGTGGAGACCCAGTACTTC. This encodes CASGARGGSGLAGVETQYF.

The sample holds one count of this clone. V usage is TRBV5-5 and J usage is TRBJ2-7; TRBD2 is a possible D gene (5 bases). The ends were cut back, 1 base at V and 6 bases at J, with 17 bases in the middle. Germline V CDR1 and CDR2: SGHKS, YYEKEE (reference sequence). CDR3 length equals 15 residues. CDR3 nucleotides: TGTGCCAGCAGCTTGAGCTTGTCATTTGGGAGCGAGCAGTACTTC. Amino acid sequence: CASSLSLSFGSEQYF.

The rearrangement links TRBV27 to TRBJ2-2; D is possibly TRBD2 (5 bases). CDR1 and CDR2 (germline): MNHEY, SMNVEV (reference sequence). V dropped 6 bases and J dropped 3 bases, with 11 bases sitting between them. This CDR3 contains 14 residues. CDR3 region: CASSPWGDTGELFF. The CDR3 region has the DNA TGTGCCAGCAGCCCATGGGGAGACACCGGGGAGCTGTTTTTT.

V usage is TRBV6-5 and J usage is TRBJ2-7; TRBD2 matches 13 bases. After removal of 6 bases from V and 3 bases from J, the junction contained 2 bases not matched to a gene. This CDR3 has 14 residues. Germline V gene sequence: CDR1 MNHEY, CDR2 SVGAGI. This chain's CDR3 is CASSRTSGSYEQYF. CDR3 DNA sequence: TGTGCCAGCAGCCGGACTAGCGGGAGCTACGAGCAGTACTTC.

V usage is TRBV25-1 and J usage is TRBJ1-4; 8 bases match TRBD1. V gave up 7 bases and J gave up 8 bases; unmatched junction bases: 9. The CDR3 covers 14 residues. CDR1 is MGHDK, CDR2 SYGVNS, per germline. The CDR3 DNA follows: TGTGCCAGCAACACAGGGGGTTGGGGGGAAAAACTGTTTTTT. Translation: CASNTGGWGEKLFF.

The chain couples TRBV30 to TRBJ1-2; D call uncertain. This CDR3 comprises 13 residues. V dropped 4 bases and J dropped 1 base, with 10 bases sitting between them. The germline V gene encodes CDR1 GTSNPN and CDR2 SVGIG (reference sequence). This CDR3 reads CAWTGRGNYGYTF. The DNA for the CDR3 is TGTGCCTGGACCGGCCGGGGTAACTATGGCTACACCTTC.

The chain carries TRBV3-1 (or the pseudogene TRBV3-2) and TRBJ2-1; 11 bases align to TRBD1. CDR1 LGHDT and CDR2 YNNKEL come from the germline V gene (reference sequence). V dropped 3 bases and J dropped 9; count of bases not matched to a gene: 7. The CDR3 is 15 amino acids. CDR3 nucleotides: TGTGCCAGCAGCCATCCCGGAGGGACAGGGGGTGAGCAGTTCTTC. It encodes CASSHPGGTGGEQFF.

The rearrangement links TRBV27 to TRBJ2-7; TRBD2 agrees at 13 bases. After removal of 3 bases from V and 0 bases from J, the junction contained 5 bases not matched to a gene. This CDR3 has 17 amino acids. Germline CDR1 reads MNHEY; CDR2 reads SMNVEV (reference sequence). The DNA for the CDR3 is TGTGCCAGCAGTTTGGGACTAGCGGGACCTAGCTCCTACGAGCAGTACTTC. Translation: CASSLGLAGPSSYEQYF.

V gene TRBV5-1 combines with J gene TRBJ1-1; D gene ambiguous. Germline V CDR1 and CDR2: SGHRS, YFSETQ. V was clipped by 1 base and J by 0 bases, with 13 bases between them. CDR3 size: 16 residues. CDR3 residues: CASSLNIPGMNTEAFF. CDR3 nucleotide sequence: TGCGCCAGCAGCTTGAATATTCCAGGCATGAACACTGAAGCTTTCTTT.

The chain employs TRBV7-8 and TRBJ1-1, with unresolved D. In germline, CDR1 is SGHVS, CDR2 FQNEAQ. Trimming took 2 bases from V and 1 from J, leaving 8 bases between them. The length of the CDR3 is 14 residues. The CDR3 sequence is CASSLRDTNTEAFF. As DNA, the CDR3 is TGTGCCAGCAGCTTACGGGATACGAACACTGAAGCTTTCTTT.

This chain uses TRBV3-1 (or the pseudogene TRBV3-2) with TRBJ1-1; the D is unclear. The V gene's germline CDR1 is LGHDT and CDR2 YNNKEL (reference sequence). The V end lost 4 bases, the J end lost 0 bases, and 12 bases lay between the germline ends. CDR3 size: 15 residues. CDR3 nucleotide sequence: TGTGCCAGCAGCCCAAGGAGGCGGCTGAACACTGAAGCTTTCTTT. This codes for CASSPRRRLNTEAFF.

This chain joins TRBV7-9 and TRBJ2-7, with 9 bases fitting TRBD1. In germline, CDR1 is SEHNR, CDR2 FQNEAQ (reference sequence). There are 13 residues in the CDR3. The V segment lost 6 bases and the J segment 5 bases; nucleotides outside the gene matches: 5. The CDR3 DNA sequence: TGTGCCAGCAGGGGGACAGGGTTGGACGAGCAGTACTTC. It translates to CASRGTGLDEQYF.

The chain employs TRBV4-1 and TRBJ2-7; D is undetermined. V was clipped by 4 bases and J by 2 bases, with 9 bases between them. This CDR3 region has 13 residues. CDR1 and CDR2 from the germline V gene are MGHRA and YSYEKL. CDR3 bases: TGCGCCAGCAGCCTATCTTCGGCCTACGAGCAGTACTTC. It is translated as CASSLSSAYEQYF.

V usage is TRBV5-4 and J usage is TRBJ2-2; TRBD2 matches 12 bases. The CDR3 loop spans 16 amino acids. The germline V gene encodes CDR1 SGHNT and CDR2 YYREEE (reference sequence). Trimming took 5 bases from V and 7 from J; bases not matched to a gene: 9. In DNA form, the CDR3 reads TGTGCCAGCAGACCCGGGACTAGCGGGTTGGACGGGGAGCTGTTTTTT. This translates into CASRPGTSGLDGELFF.